The 29 T cell receptor beta chains presented below share a single source sample, sequenced in a study of blood T cell repertoires in COVID-19. Here immunoSEQ multiplex PCR was the method, and the copy in TCRdb shows in-frame clones only, minus some. In the table there are more than 250,000 clones, around 90% of which are singletons. The sample taken for sequencing was peripheral blood. These receptor sequences come from a woman between 50 and 59 years old with COVID-19, enrolled during active disease.

The count of this clone is one. The chain joins TRBV4-1 to TRBJ2-5, with TRBD1 matching 10 bases. The CDR3 is 14 amino acids. The germline gives CDR1 MGHRA, CDR2 YSYEKL. V lost 4 bases to trimming and J lost 3 bases; unmatched junction nucleotides: 2. The CDR3 loop is CASSLGQGKETQYF. In nucleotides, the CDR3 is TGCGCCAGCAGCCTGGGACAGGGGAAAGAGACCCAGTACTTC.

This clone came up a few times. The V and J genes are TRBV6-2 or TRBV6-3 and TRBJ2-3, with D unresolved. The CDR3 extends over 14 amino acids. V lost 4 bases and J 4 bases, leaving 12 bases between the germline ends. In germline, CDR1 is MNHEY, CDR2 SVGEGT. CDR3 residues: CASSSITHADTQYF. As DNA, the CDR3 is TGTGCCAGCAGTTCTATAACGCATGCAGATACGCAGTATTTT.

The gene calls are TRBV11-3 and TRBJ2-5; 7 bases are shared with TRBD1. The J segment lost 4 bases and the V segment lost 4 bases, leaving 15 bases of the junction unmatched. This CDR3 contains 17 residues. Germline CDR1 SGHNT, CDR2 YENEEA. The CDR3 loop is CASSSDREILMVETQYF. CDR3 in DNA: TGTGCCAGCAGCTCCGACAGGGAGATTCTGATGGTAGAGACCCAGTACTTC.

This clone was found a few times. This chain joins TRBV5-1 and TRBJ2-7, with D perhaps matching TRBD1 (7 bases). Germline-derived CDR1 and CDR2 are SGHRS and YFSETQ. The CDR3 runs to 15 residues. V lost 4 bases to trimming and J lost 4 bases, with 18 bases between them. In DNA, the CDR3 is TGCGCCAGCAGCCCGGGAGCAGGGGGTGGGTACGAGCAGTACTTC. This gives the protein CASSPGAGGGYEQYF.

The chain carries TRBV23-1 and TRBJ1-2, with D possibly matching TRBD1 (6 bases). TRBV23-1 is flagged as an ORF with uncertain function. The CDR3 is made up of 14 amino acids. Trimming pared 4 bases from V and 4 bases from J, leaving 13 bases between. The CDR3 DNA reads TGCGCCAGCAGTCCTATCGACAGGTCCTATGGCTACACCTTC. This codes for CASSPIDRSYGYTF.

The genes are TRBV23-1 and TRBJ1-1; a weak D match, TRBD1 (6 bases). Being an ORF, TRBV23-1 has a function that is uncertain. The V gene lost 0 bases and the J gene lost 3 bases, with 8 bases spanning the gap. This CDR3 has 14 amino acids. The CDR3 bases are TGCGCCAGCAGTCAATCGGACAGTTACACTGAAGCTTTCTTT. Amino acid sequence: CASSQSDSYTEAFF.

The V call is TRBV7-2, the J call TRBJ1-1; D might be TRBD1 (6 bases). The CDR3 is made up of 13 amino acids. Germline-derived CDR1 and CDR2 are SGHTA and FQGNSA. V lost 5 bases and J 4 bases, leaving 11 bases between the germline ends. In nucleotides, the CDR3 is TGTGCCAGCAGCCGGGAAGGGGGCACTGAAGCTTTCTTT. Amino acids: CASSREGGTEAFF.

CDR3 in amino acids: CAWNGHKENEKLFF. CDR3 bases: TGTGCCTGGAACGGACACAAAGAAAATGAAAAACTGTTTTTT. The rearrangement links TRBV30 to TRBJ1-4; D is possibly TRBD1 (5 bases). This CDR3 is 14 amino acids long. V was pared by 4 bases and J by 5 bases, with 14 bases between. In germline, CDR1 is GTSNPN, CDR2 SVGIG (reference sequence).

V and J are TRBV27 and TRBJ2-7; tentative D call: TRBD1 (5 bases). V was clipped by 6 bases and J by 0 bases, with 9 bases between them. This CDR3 comprises 13 residues. Germline CDR1 is MNHEY and CDR2 is SMNVEV (reference sequence). The CDR3 DNA reads TGTGCCAGCAGAGGGGATTTCTCCTACGAGCAGTACTTC. This codes for CASRGDFSYEQYF.

The chain uses TRBV30 and TRBJ2-7, with 9 bases fitting TRBD2. This CDR3 contains 15 residues. J lost 2 bases, V lost 2 bases, and 7 bases had no gene match. Germline-derived CDR1 and CDR2 are GTSNPN and SVGIG (reference sequence). CDR3 in DNA: TGTGCCTGGAGTTATGGAGCGGGAGGTACCTACGAGCAGTACTTC. Protein: CAWSYGAGGTYEQYF.

The J gene is TRBJ1-3, the V gene TRBV10-3; 12 bases map to TRBD1. CDR3 size: 15 residues. Trimming at V came to 7 bases and at J to 7 bases, leaving 8 bases not matched to a gene. Looked up from germline, CDR1 is ENHRY and CDR2 is SYGVKD. The CDR3 loop is CAITNPGQGANTIYF. CDR3 in DNA: TGTGCCATCACTAACCCGGGACAGGGGGCGAACACCATATATTTT.

The chain combines TRBV11-1 with TRBJ2-7, with 7 bases that match TRBD2. J gave up 6 bases and V 2 bases, and 4 bases lay outside the gene matches. Looked up from germline, CDR1 is SGHAT and CDR2 is FQDESV (reference sequence). The CDR3 is 13 residues long. This CDR3 reads CASSLTLASEQYF. The CDR3 DNA reads TGTGCCAGCAGCTTAACACTAGCGTCCGAGCAGTACTTC.

The chain carries TRBV6-6 and TRBJ1-4; 8 bases are shared with TRBD1. This CDR3 has 16 residues. V lost 6 bases to trimming and J lost 5 bases; unmatched junction nucleotides: 11. Germline V gives CDR1 MNHNY, CDR2 SVGAGI (reference sequence). Here the CDR3 DNA reads TGTGCCAGCAGCCTAGGGACAGGTGGTGGGAATGAAAAACTGTTTTTT. Residues: CASSLGTGGGNEKLFF.

The chain links TRBV19 to TRBJ1-5, with 7 bases fitting TRBD1. The germline CDR1 and CDR2 sequences are LNHDA and SQIVND (reference sequence). The CDR3 totals 13 residues. V was clipped by 7 bases and J by 7 bases; unmatched bases: 7. CDR3 sequence reads: CASKGDRAQPQHF. In DNA, the CDR3 is TGTGCCAGTAAAGGAGACAGGGCCCAGCCCCAGCATTTT. Looking up the rest from reference TRBV19 and TRBJ1-5 gives the full variable domain: DGGITQSPKYLFRKEGQNVTLSCEQNLNHDAMYWYRQDPGQGLRLIYYSQIVNDFQKGDIAEGYSVSREKKESFPLTVTSAQKNPTAFYLCASKGDRAQPQHFGDGTRLSIL.

The genes are TRBV19 and TRBJ2-4; D gene unclear. Trimming took off 4 bases at V and 0 bases at J, with 4 bases between the two ends. The length of the CDR3 is 13 residues. Per germline, CDR1 LNHDA and CDR2 SQIVND (reference sequence). CDR3 DNA sequence: TGTGCCAGTAGTACGGTAGCCAAAAACATTCAGTACTTC. Its protein is CASSTVAKNIQYF.

The chain is built from TRBV30 and TRBJ2-1; 10 nucleotides align to TRBD1. J was trimmed by 8 bases and V by 4 bases; bases with no gene match: 8. Germline V lookup: CDR1 GTSNPN, CDR2 SVGIG (reference sequence). There are 14 residues in the CDR3. The CDR3 sequence is CAWMRDRGYDEQFF. The CDR3 DNA reads as TGTGCCTGGATGCGGGACAGGGGATACGATGAGCAGTTCTTC.

The rearrangement links TRBV9 to TRBJ2-1, with a possible D match to TRBD1 (5 bases). Germline lookup yields CDR1 SGDLS and CDR2 YYNGEE. The V gene lost 0 bases and the J gene lost 4 bases, with 11 bases spanning the gap. The CDR3 spans 15 residues. CDR3 loop: CASSVDQGFYNEQFF. In DNA, the CDR3 is TGTGCCAGCAGCGTAGACCAGGGTTTTTACAATGAGCAGTTCTTC.

This chain links TRBV6-1 with TRBJ2-5, with D hard to call. This CDR3 region has 15 residues. Trimming removed 3 bases from V and 4 bases from J, with 15 bases in between. Germline lookup yields CDR1 MNHNS and CDR2 SASEGT. This CDR3 is CASSESQKPGETQYF. The DNA of the CDR3 is TGTGCCAGCAGTGAGTCTCAAAAACCAGGAGAGACCCAGTACTTC.

This chain joins TRBV29-1 and TRBJ2-3, with 14 bases that match TRBD2. Unmatched junction bases numbered 0, after V lost 7 bases and J lost 6 bases. The CDR3 is 12 amino acids. Germline CDR1 reads SQVTM; CDR2 reads ANQGSEA. For the CDR3, the DNA is TGCAGCGGACTAGCGGGAGGGGATACGCAGTATTTT. This codes for CSGLAGGDTQYF.

The V and J genes are TRBV5-6 and TRBJ2-3; 7 bases fit TRBD2. Germline loops: CDR1 SGHDT, CDR2 YYEEEE. Trimming cost V 4 bases and J 2 bases; bases outside gene matches: 4. The CDR3 sequence is 14 residues long. CDR3 loop: CASSPQRDTDTQYF. For the CDR3, the DNA is TGTGCCAGCAGCCCCCAGCGGGACACAGATACGCAGTATTTT.

The chain links TRBV5-1 to TRBJ1-2; TRBD1 aligns across 8 bases. The CDR3 runs to 15 residues. Losses at the gene ends were 5 bases for V and 3 bases for J; bases not matched to a gene: 9. CDR1 and CDR2 (germline): SGHRS, YFSETQ. CDR3 DNA: TGCGCCAGCAGTGTGATTGGGACAGGAGACTATGGCTACACCTTC. Protein sequence: CASSVIGTGDYGYTF.

The chain joins TRBV6-5 to TRBJ1-2; no definite D call. CDR1 and CDR2 (germline): MNHEY, SVGAGI. The CDR3 spans 15 residues. The ends were cut back, 0 bases at V and 8 bases at J, with 16 bases in the middle. The CDR3 DNA reads as TGTGCCAGCAGTTACTCGGCGGACGGAGGGAACGGCTACACCTTC. Translation gives CASSYSADGGNGYTF.

The count of this clone is one. The chain uses TRBV7-9 and TRBJ2-7; D may be TRBD1 (5 bases). Germline V gives CDR1 SEHNR, CDR2 FQNEAQ (reference sequence). Trimming removed 5 bases at V and 3 bases at J, with 17 bases between. This CDR3 is built from 15 residues. CDR3 in DNA: TGTGCCAGCAGCCTCTCGACAGTTAAGGACTACGAGCAGTACTTC. Translated, it gives CASSLSTVKDYEQYF.

The V call is TRBV11-2, the J call TRBJ1-3; 9 positions agree with TRBD1. Losses at the gene ends were 5 bases for V and 0 bases for J; bases not matched to a gene: 2. CDR1 and CDR2 from the germline V gene are SGHAT and FQNNGV. The CDR3 runs to 15 residues. In nucleotides, the CDR3 is TGTGCCAGCAGCCGGGGACAGGGCTCTGGAAACACCATATATTTT. Its protein is CASSRGQGSGNTIYF. Supplemented by reference TRBV11-2 and TRBJ1-3, the full variable domain reads EAGVAQSPRYKIIEKRQSVAFWCNPISGHATLYWYQQILGQGPKLLIQFQNNGVVDDSQLPKDRFSAERLKGVDSTLKIQPAKLEDSAVYLCASSRGQGSGNTIYFGEGSWLTVV.

This chain joins TRBV19 and TRBJ1-3; perhaps TRBD1 as D (5 bases). This CDR3 region has 17 residues. Germline CDR1 is LNHDA and CDR2 is SQIVND (reference sequence). V was pared by 3 bases and J by 0 bases, with 15 bases between. The CDR3 loop reads CASSIRKNRNSGNTIYF. In nucleotides, the CDR3 is TGTGCCAGTAGTATTCGAAAAAACAGGAACTCTGGAAACACCATATATTTT.

In this sample, this clone turned up once. This chain links TRBV19 with TRBJ1-2; 7 positions match TRBD1. Germline assignment: CDR1 LNHDA and CDR2 SQIVND (reference sequence). The ends lost 10 bases at V and 4 bases at J; junction bases unmatched: 18. The CDR3 extends over 16 amino acids. The CDR3 DNA reads as TGTGCCACTATGGATACAGGGGCGAACTTGCGCTATGGCTACACCTTC. It encodes CATMDTGANLRYGYTF.

The rearrangement uses TRBV19 and TRBJ2-1; D not certain. V shed 4 bases and J shed 12 bases, with 16 bases lying between them. The CDR3 extends over 13 amino acids. Germline CDR1 and CDR2: LNHDA and SQIVND (reference sequence). The CDR3 protein is CASSTRNTMRQFF. CDR3 in DNA: TGTGCCAGTAGTACGCGGAATACAATGAGGCAGTTCTTC. Full variable domain (remainder filled in from reference TRBV19 and TRBJ2-1): DGGITQSPKYLFRKEGQNVTLSCEQNLNHDAMYWYRQDPGQGLRLIYYSQIVNDFQKGDIAEGYSVSREKKESFPLTVTSAQKNPTAFYLCASSTRNTMRQFFGPGTRLTVL.

This sequence joins TRBV9 and TRBJ1-1; 7 bases agree with TRBD1. This CDR3 comprises 16 residues. Germline V gene lookup returns CDR1 SGDLS and CDR2 YYNGEE. The trim removed 0 bases at V and 4 bases at J, leaving 9 bases unmatched. The CDR3 region has the DNA TGTGCCAGCAGCGTAGTCGAAGGGGGCTGGGGCACTGAAGCTTTCTTT. It specifies CASSVVEGGWGTEAFF.

This clone occurred once. The chain joins TRBV5-5 to TRBJ2-7, with TRBD2 matching 12 bases. Trimming at V came to 0 bases and at J to 1 base, leaving 11 bases not matched to a gene. This CDR3 has 19 amino acids. CDR1 and CDR2 from the germline V gene are SGHKS and YYEKEE (reference sequence). DNA for the CDR3: TGTGCCAGCAGCTTGGTGCCTAGCGGGAGGGCCCTATCTTCCTACGAGCAGTACTTC. Its translation is CASSLVPSGRALSSYEQYF.